This TCR beta chain was captured in a study of regulatory T cells in long-lasting Graves disease. As to time point: newly diagnosed GD, antithyroid drugs for less than 3 months. From RNA extracted from PBMCs, the TCR library was made. Per the germline V gene, CDR1 is DFQATT and CDR2 is SNEGSKA (reference sequence). The CDR3 contains 15 residues. Trimming stripped 3 bases from V and 5 bases from J, with 18 bases between. This clonotype was counted many times. Libraries of TCR beta came from iRepertoire HTBI primers plus Arm-PCR of CDR3 regions. TCRdb passed the multiplex PCR reads through MiXCR, listing each CDR3 protein once. The sample holds 250,000 to 300,000 distinct CDR3 sequences; about 20% are singletons and the top ten take 14%. The data also belong to a second study, concerning T cells in Graves' hyperthyroidism and ophthalmopathy.

The input for sequencing was peripheral blood mononuclear cells (PBMCs), taken at new diagnosis, from a patient treated with antithyroid drugs. This chain links TRBV20-1 with TRBJ2-3; tentative D call: TRBD2 (5 bases). This TCR came from a woman aged 25 to 45 with Graves disease. CDR3 amino acids: CSARPPSSGGDTQYF. The CDR3 DNA reads TGCAGTGCTAGGCCCCCCTCAAGCGGCGGAGATACGCAGTATTTT.